These 8 T cell receptor beta chains were sequenced from one sample in a study of blood T cell repertoires in COVID-19. Sequencing used immunoSEQ multiplex PCR; TCRdb keeps in-frame clones, though not all of them. Of 400,000 to 550,000 clones in the sample, 85% to 90% were seen once. Sample: peripheral blood. The receptors were gathered from a woman aged 30 to 39 with acute or convalescent COVID-19.

Turning to this clone: This CDR3 is also generated by other DNA sequences in the sample. The V gene is TRBV27, the J gene TRBJ2-6, with D maybe TRBD2 (5 bases). Trimming pared 3 bases from V and 0 bases from J, leaving 6 bases between. Germline values: CDR1 MNHEY, CDR2 SMNVEV (reference sequence). The CDR3 is 15 residues long. This CDR3 is CASSFRGSGANVLTF. DNA of the CDR3: TGTGCCAGCAGTTTTCGGGGCTCTGGGGCCAACGTCCTGACTTTC.

The chain links TRBV6-5 to TRBJ1-1, with D maybe TRBD1 (6 bases). The CDR3 has 14 residues. Trimming took 6 bases from V and 4 from J, leaving 15 bases between them. Germline V gene lookup returns CDR1 MNHEY and CDR2 SVGAGI. The CDR3 is CASRIGTGPTEAFF. CDR3 nucleotide sequence: TGTGCCAGCAGAATAGGAACAGGGCCCACTGAAGCTTTCTTT.

The count of this clone is one. The rearrangement uses TRBV20-1 and TRBJ1-2; D gene unclear. The germline V and J ends were trimmed by 3 bases and 8 bases, with 13 bases remaining between them. The CDR3 spans 12 residues. CDR1 is DFQATT, CDR2 SNEGSKA, per germline (reference sequence). The chain's CDR3 is CSASDSGGGYTF. As DNA, the CDR3 is TGCAGTGCTAGTGACTCTGGAGGGGGCTACACCTTC.

The chain recombines TRBV29-1 with TRBJ2-1; tentative D call: TRBD1 (6 bases). This CDR3 region has 17 residues. Trimming shortened V by 7 bases and J by 4 bases, and 26 bases separated the two germline ends. From germline, CDR1 is SQVTM and CDR2 ANQGSEA. The CDR3: CSAYSLLQGPLYNEQFF. DNA of the CDR3: TGCAGCGCCTACTCACTGTTACAGGGACCCCTTTACAATGAGCAGTTCTTC.

The chain couples TRBV6-5 to TRBJ2-7; D is undetermined. CDR1 is MNHEY, CDR2 SVGAGI, per germline. The CDR3 contains 13 residues. Deletions cut 3 bases from V and 1 base from J, with 7 bases between. The CDR3 DNA reads TGTGCCAGCAGTTATTCCAGTTCCTACGAGCAGTACTTC. As protein: CASSYSSSYEQYF.

The count of this clone is one. The V and J genes are TRBV6-1 and TRBJ2-3; 11 bases line up with TRBD1. Unmatched junction bases numbered 3, after V lost 0 bases and J lost 4 bases. Germline V gene data show CDR1 as MNHNS and CDR2 as SASEGT. This CDR3 is 16 amino acids long. The CDR3 here is CASSEAPGQGADTQYF. The CDR3 bases are TGTGCCAGCAGTGAAGCGCCGGGACAGGGGGCAGATACGCAGTATTTT.

The chain joins TRBV6-1 to TRBJ1-4, with 10 bases identical to TRBD1. There are 15 residues in the CDR3. Germline assignment: CDR1 MNHNS and CDR2 SASEGT. Trimming at V came to 2 bases and at J to 7 bases, leaving 4 bases not matched to a gene. The CDR3 sequence: CASSETGTGAEKLFF. CDR3 in DNA: TGTGCCAGCAGTGAAACCGGGACAGGGGCTGAAAAACTGTTTTTT.

The chain has TRBV15 and TRBJ1-1; TRBD1 agrees at 7 bases. After removal of 0 bases from V and 10 bases from J, the junction contained 5 bases not matched to a gene. The CDR3 runs 13 residues. Germline values: CDR1 LNHNV, CDR2 YYDKDF (reference sequence). CDR3 loop: CATSRERTGGAFF. CDR3 DNA sequence: TGTGCCACCAGCAGAGAAAGGACAGGCGGAGCTTTCTTT.